The 19 T cell receptor beta chains listed next were all sequenced from one sample in a study of cytomegalovirus exposure and HLA in healthy donors. The primer mix had 60 Vbeta and 13 Jbeta primers. The assay was immunoSEQ multiplex PCR, and TCRdb's table has in-frame clones only and misses some. The data show about 50,000 clones, roughly 80% seen once. The specimen sequenced was PBMCs. The receptor set was obtained from a woman in her 40s in good health and CMV-seropositive.

V and J are TRBV19 and TRBJ1-6; D is possibly TRBD1 (6 bases). The V gene lost 3 bases and the J gene lost 9 bases, with 15 bases spanning the gap. The length of the CDR3 is 15 residues. Germline CDR1 reads LNHDA; CDR2 reads SQIVND (reference sequence). CDR3 protein: CASSILGQGGSPLHF. The CDR3 DNA reads TGTGCCAGTAGTATCCTGGGACAAGGGGGTTCACCCCTCCACTTT.

This clone was observed once. This chain uses TRBV10-2 with TRBJ1-6; D ambiguous. Germline CDR1 is WSHSY and CDR2 is SAAADI. The CDR3 runs to 14 residues. V was trimmed by 7 bases and J by 8 bases, leaving 15 bases between them. The CDR3 sequence is CASTLSSRYSPLHF. CDR3 in DNA: TGCGCCAGCACCCTCTCGTCGCGCTATTCACCCCTCCACTTT.

Here the CDR3 reads CASSYQGSRTDTQYF. CDR3 coding DNA: TGTGCCAGCAGTTACCAGGGTTCGCGCACAGATACGCAGTATTTT. The chain links TRBV6-6 to TRBJ2-3, with a possible D match to TRBD1 (5 bases). Germline lookup yields CDR1 MNHNY and CDR2 SVGAGI (reference sequence). Trimming pared 2 bases from V and 1 base from J, leaving 10 bases between. The CDR3 sequence is 15 residues long.

There are a few counts of this clone. V and J are TRBV2 and TRBJ1-1; unclear D gene. The V and J ends lost 8 bases and 2 bases respectively, with 12 bases between them. From germline, CDR1 is SNHLY and CDR2 FYNNEI. The CDR3 sequence is 13 residues long. The CDR3 spells CASQKRVNTEAFF. CDR3 coding DNA: TGTGCCAGCCAAAAGCGAGTCAACACTGAAGCTTTCTTT.

Concerning this clone: Other DNA sequences in the same sample also yield this CDR3. The chain is built from TRBV19 and TRBJ1-1, with D possibly being TRBD1 (5 bases). Per the germline V gene, CDR1 is LNHDA and CDR2 is SQIVND (reference sequence). V lost 1 base to trimming and J lost 1 base, with 7 bases between them. The length of the CDR3 is 14 residues. The CDR3, as DNA: TGTGCCAGTAGTATAGGGCAGGGGAACACTGAAGCTTTCTTT. This sequence encodes CASSIGQGNTEAFF.

A single count supports this clone. This rearrangement joins TRBV6-5 to TRBJ2-7; no firm D call. Germline CDR1 is MNHEY and CDR2 is SVGAGI. V was pared by 10 bases and J by 8 bases, with 15 bases between. The CDR3 spans 11 residues. The DNA for the CDR3 is TGTGCCACGAGCGAAGTTGAAAAGCAGTACTTC. Protein sequence: CATSEVEKQYF.

This clone was recorded only once. V usage is TRBV29-1 and J usage is TRBJ2-2; TRBD2 might be the D (5 bases). Trimming stripped 3 bases from V and 0 bases from J, with 5 bases between. Germline lookup yields CDR1 SQVTM and CDR2 ANQGSEA. The CDR3 has 13 amino acids. The CDR3 sequence: CSVDGANTGELFF. The DNA for the CDR3 is TGCAGCGTTGACGGGGCGAACACCGGGGAGCTGTTTTTT.

As for this clone: At one end the junction does not follow the germline gene, possibly because of a read error. The chain employs TRBV6-1 and TRBJ1-1; the match to TRBD1 covers 7 bases. This CDR3 has 12 amino acids. Germline CDR1 is MNHNS and CDR2 is SASEGT. The CDR3: CASGDRDRKAFF. In nucleotides, the CDR3 is TGTGCCAGCGGTGACAGGGATCGGAAGGCTTTCTTT.

The chain uses TRBV6-1 and TRBJ2-3, with D uncertain. Trimming pared 0 bases from V and 6 bases from J, leaving 7 bases between. CDR3 length equals 13 residues. From germline, CDR1 is MNHNS and CDR2 SASEGT. CDR3 bases: TGTGCCAGCAGTGAAGCGGGCAGGGATACGCAGTATTTT. Its translation is CASSEAGRDTQYF.

Concerning this clone itself: An end of the junction does not agree with germline; a read error may underlie this. The chain combines TRBV29-1 with TRBJ2-7, with D maybe TRBD1 (5 bases). Germline CDR1 SQVTM, CDR2 ANQGSEA. The CDR3 is 12 residues long. The CDR3 nucleotides read TGCAGCGTCCAGGGAAGTGCCTACGGGCAGTACTTC. Its translation is CSVQGSAYGQYF.

The rearrangement links TRBV7-9 to TRBJ2-5; tentatively, D is TRBD1 (6 bases). V was clipped by 5 bases and J by 1 base, with 14 bases between them. The CDR3 has 15 residues. Germline V lookup: CDR1 SEHNR, CDR2 FQNEAQ (reference sequence). CDR3 in amino acids: CASSRAQGVQETQYF. CDR3 in DNA: TGTGCCAGCAGCCGCGCACAGGGCGTCCAAGAGACCCAGTACTTC.

V gene TRBV6-4 combines with J gene TRBJ2-1; D remains ambiguous. V was clipped by 0 bases and J by 1 base, with 7 bases between them. The CDR3 has 15 amino acids. The germline V gene has CDR1 MRHNA and CDR2 SNTAGT. This CDR3 reads CASSDSLGSYNEQFF. CDR3 sequence (DNA): TGTGCCAGCAGTGACTCCCTAGGTTCCTACAATGAGCAGTTCTTC.

This sequence joins TRBV11-2 and TRBJ2-3; 10 nucleotides line up with TRBD2. J gave up 6 bases and V 5 bases, and 5 bases lay outside the gene matches. Germline CDR1 and CDR2: SGHAT and FQNNGV. This CDR3 comprises 14 residues. The CDR3 DNA follows: TGTGCCAGCAGCCTCCTGGGACTAGCGGATACGCAGTATTTT. Its protein is CASSLLGLADTQYF.

The chain links TRBV6-1 to TRBJ1-5; D is undetermined. V lost 7 bases, J lost 0 bases, and 10 bases lay in between. There are 14 residues in the CDR3. Germline V CDR1 and CDR2: MNHNS, SASEGT. CDR3 sequence: CASTERYSNQPQHF. The CDR3 region has the DNA TGTGCCAGCACAGAACGATATAGCAATCAGCCCCAGCATTTT.

The chain employs TRBV19 and TRBJ1-1; D may be TRBD1 (6 bases). Trimming took off 3 bases at V and 10 bases at J, with 12 bases between the two ends. Germline assignment: CDR1 LNHDA and CDR2 SQIVND (reference sequence). The CDR3 contains 12 residues. This CDR3 reads CASSMRGLGAFF. DNA of the CDR3: TGTGCCAGTAGTATGCGGGGGCTCGGAGCTTTCTTT.

The chain uses TRBV7-2 and TRBJ2-7; 8 bases align to TRBD2. Germline V lookup: CDR1 SGHTA, CDR2 FQGNSA. V lost 3 bases and J lost 4; bases outside the gene matches: 5. The CDR3 runs to 14 residues. In DNA form, the CDR3 reads TGTGCCAGCAGCTTCGGTACTAGCGGTTACGAGCAGTACTTC. It is translated as CASSFGTSGYEQYF. Using reference TRBV7-2 and TRBJ2-7 for the parts outside the CDR3, the full variable domain is GAGVSQSPSNKVTEKGKDVELRCDPISGHTALYWYRQSLGQGLEFLIYFQGNSAPDKSGLPSDRFSAERTGGSVSTLTIQRTQQEDSAVYLCASSFGTSGYEQYFGPGTRLTVT.

The chain recombines TRBV7-2 with TRBJ2-6; 7 nucleotides line up with TRBD1. The CDR3 is 19 residues long. J was trimmed by 0 bases and V by 3 bases; bases with no gene match: 11. Germline CDR1 reads SGHTA; CDR2 reads FQGNSA. CDR3 sequence (DNA): TGTGCCAGCAGCTTCATGAAGGGGGCGCGAGTCTCTGGGGCCAACGTCCTGACTTTC. Amino acids: CASSFMKGARVSGANVLTF.

The rearrangement uses TRBV30 and TRBJ2-1; TRBD2 aligns across 8 bases. CDR1 GTSNPN and CDR2 SVGIG come from the germline V gene (reference sequence). The CDR3 is 14 residues long. The junction had 12 bases not matched to a gene; V was cut back by 5 bases and J by 9 bases. This chain's CDR3 is CAWGGGHLTIEQFF. The CDR3 DNA reads TGTGCCTGGGGCGGGGGGCACCTTACAATTGAGCAGTTCTTC.

The J gene is TRBJ2-7, the V gene TRBV29-1, with D possibly TRBD1 on 6 matching bases. The CDR3 is 13 residues long. The ends were cut back, 4 bases at V and 2 bases at J, with 12 bases in the middle. Germline CDR1 reads SQVTM; CDR2 reads ANQGSEA. The CDR3 reads CSVVRDTAYEQYF. The CDR3 nucleotides read TGCAGCGTTGTCCGGGACACAGCCTACGAGCAGTACTTC.